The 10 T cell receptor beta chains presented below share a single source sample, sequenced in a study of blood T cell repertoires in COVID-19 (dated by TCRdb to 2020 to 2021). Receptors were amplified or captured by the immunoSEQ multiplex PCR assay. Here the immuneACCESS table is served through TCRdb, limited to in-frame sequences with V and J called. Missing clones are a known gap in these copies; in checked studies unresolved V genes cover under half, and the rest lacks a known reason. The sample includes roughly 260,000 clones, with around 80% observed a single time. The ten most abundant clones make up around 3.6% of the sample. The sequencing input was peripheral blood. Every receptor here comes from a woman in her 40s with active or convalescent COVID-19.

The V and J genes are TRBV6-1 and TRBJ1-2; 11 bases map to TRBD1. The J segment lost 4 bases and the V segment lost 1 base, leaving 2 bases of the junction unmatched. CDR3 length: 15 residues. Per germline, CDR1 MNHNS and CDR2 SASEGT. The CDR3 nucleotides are TGTGCCAGCAGTGAAGGGACAGGGGGCCTCTATGGCTACACCTTC. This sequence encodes CASSEGTGGLYGYTF.

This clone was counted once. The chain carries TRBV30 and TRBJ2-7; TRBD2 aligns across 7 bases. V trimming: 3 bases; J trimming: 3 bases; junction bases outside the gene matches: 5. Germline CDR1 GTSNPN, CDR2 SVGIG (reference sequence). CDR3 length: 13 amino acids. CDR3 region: CAWRISGHYEQYF. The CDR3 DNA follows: TGTGCCTGGAGAATTAGCGGGCACTACGAGCAGTACTTC.

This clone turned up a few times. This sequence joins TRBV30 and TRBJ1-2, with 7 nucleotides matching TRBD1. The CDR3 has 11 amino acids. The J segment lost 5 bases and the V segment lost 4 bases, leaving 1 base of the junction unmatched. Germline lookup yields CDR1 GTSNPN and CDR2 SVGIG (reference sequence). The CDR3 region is CAWTGGYGYTF. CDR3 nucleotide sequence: TGTGCCTGGACAGGGGGGTATGGCTACACCTTC.

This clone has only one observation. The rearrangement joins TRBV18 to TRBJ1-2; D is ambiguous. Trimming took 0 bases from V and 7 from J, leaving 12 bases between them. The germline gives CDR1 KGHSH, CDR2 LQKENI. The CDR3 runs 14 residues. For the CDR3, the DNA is TGTGCCAGCTCACCACCGCAACAGTCTGCTGGCTACACCTTC. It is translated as CASSPPQQSAGYTF.

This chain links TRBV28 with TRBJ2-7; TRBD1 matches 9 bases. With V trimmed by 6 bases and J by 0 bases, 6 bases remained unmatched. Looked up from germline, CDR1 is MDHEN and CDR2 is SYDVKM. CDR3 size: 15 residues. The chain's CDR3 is CASRSGTGNSYEQYV. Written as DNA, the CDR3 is TGTGCCAGCAGGTCCGGGACAGGGAACTCCTACGAGCAGTACGTC.

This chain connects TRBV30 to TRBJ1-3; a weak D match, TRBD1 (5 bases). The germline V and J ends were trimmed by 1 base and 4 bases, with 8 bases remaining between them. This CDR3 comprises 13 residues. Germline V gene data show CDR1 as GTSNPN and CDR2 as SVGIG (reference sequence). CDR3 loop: CAWSGQLGNTIYF. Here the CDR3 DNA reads TGTGCCTGGAGTGGACAGCTAGGAAACACCATATATTTT.

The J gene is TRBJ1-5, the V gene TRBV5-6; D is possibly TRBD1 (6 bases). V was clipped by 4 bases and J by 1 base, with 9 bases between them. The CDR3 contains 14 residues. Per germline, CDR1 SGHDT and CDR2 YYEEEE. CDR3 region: CASSLGQSNQPQHF. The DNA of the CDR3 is TGTGCCAGCAGCCTCGGACAGAGCAATCAGCCCCAGCATTTT.

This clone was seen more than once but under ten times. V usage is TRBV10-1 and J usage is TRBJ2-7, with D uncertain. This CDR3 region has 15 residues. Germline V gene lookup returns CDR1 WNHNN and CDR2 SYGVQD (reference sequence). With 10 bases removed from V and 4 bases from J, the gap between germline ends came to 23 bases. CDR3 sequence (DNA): TGCGCCATCGTTAAAACCAGGATTAGAGTATACGAGCAGTACTTC. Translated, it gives CAIVKTRIRVYEQYF.

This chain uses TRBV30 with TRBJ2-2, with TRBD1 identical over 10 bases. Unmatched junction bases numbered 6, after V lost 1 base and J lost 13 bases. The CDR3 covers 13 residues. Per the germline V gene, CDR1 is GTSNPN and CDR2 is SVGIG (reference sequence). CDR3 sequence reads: CAWSGQGAGGLFF. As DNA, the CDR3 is TGTGCCTGGAGTGGACAGGGGGCGGGAGGGCTGTTTTTT.

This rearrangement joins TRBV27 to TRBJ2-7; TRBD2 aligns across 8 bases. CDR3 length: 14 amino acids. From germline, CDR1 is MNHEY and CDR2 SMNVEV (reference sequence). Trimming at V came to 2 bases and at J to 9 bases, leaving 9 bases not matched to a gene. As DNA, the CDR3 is TGTGCCAGCAGTTTAAGCACTAGCGGACGGGGGCAGTACTTC. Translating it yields CASSLSTSGRGQYF.